The sequence of this T cell receptor (beta chain) was determined in a study of blood T cell repertoires in COVID-19. Authors' analysis steps: Amplification from reference gene primers served as the basis for estimated nucleated cell counts. Using immunoSEQ multiplex PCR, the repertoire was profiled, and TCRdb retains in-frame clones only, with some absent. Clone size and V and J calls were adopted from that table, with D and trimming inferred from the DNA. The sample shows some 450,000 clones, approximately 90% of them seen only once. Trimming took off 4 bases at V and 2 bases at J, with 15 bases between the two ends. The germline V gene has CDR1 SGHAT and CDR2 FQNNGV. This CDR3 contains 15 residues.

This receptor was identified in a man aged 18 to 29 with COVID-19, enrolled during active disease. The J gene is TRBJ2-7, the V gene TRBV11-2; D is perhaps TRBD2 (6 bases). Sequenced input: peripheral blood. CDR3: CASSSDRDSPYEQYF. The CDR3 DNA reads TGTGCCAGCAGCTCCGACCGGGACTCCCCCTACGAGCAGTACTTC.